This is a list of T cell receptor beta chains from one sample in a study of blood T cell repertoires in COVID-19. Sequenced by immunoSEQ multiplex PCR; TCRdb stores in-frame clones only, minus some. Among a few hundred thousand clones listed, more than 70% were seen once. The sequenced material came from PBMCs or T cells enriched from blood (not recorded which). Every receptor here comes from a woman aged 40 to 50 with acute COVID-19. The CDR3 runs from the conserved cysteine through the conserved F or W. D genes are given only for firm matches. Clone size is not always given. Where it is, it says once, few, many or a class for expanded clones.

V	J	size	D	CDR3	DNA
TRBV18	TRBJ2-2	NA	NA	CASSPPLQDNGELFF	TGTGCCAGCTCACCACCTTTACAGGATAACGGGGAGCTGTTTTTT
TRBV5-5	TRBJ2-5	NA	TRBD2	CASSLSSGGPQETQYF	TGTGCCAGCAGCCTATCGAGCGGGGGCCCCCAAGAGACCCAGTACTTC
TRBV19	TRBJ2-5	many	TRBD2	CASMGIAGATGETQYF	TGTGCCAGTATGGGTATAGCGGGAGCCACGGGGGAGACCCAGTACTTC
TRBV2	TRBJ2-5	NA	TRBD1	CASSEWGQGQETQYF	TGTGCCAGCAGTGAATGGGGACAGGGGCAAGAGACCCAGTACTTC
TRBV7-2	TRBJ1-3	NA	TRBD1	CASSLVPGGEGNTIYF	TGTGCCAGCAGCTTAGTCCCAGGGGGCGAAGGAAACACCATATATTTT
TRBV27	TRBJ1-2	NA	TRBD1	CASRTGTGGDYGYTF	TGTGCCAGCAGGACCGGGACAGGGGGCGACTATGGCTACACCTTC
TRBV18	TRBJ1-2	NA	NA	CASSPEIYGYTF	TGTGCCAGCTCACCCGAGATCTATGGCTACACCTTC
TRBV7-2	TRBJ2-2	few	NA	CASSGSLGTGELFF	TGTGCCAGCAGTGGTAGCTTAGGCACCGGGGAGCTGTTTTTT
TRBV2	TRBJ1-5	NA	NA	CASRQGYSNQPQHF	TGTGCCAGCAGACAGGGCTATAGCAATCAGCCCCAGCATTTT
TRBV28	TRBJ2-1	NA	TRBD1	CASKVGTGVNEQFF	TGTGCCAGTAAAGTGGGGACAGGGGTCAATGAGCAGTTCTTC
TRBV14	TRBJ2-7	few	NA	CASSQGRGGYEQYF	TGTGCCAGCAGCCAAGGGAGAGGGGGCTACGAGCAGTACTTC
TRBV18	TRBJ2-7	few	NA	CASSPAASTYEQYF	TGTGCCAGCTCACCGGCGGCTTCAACCTACGAGCAGTACTTC
TRBV4-2	TRBJ1-5	NA	NA	CASSQDFREPQHF	TGTGCCAGCAGCCAAGATTTCCGGGAGCCCCAGCATTTT
TRBV9	TRBJ2-2	NA	NA	CASSVGGGTSNTGELFF	TGTGCCAGCAGCGTAGGAGGCGGGACGTCGAACACCGGGGAGCTGTTTTTT
TRBV13	TRBJ1-6	NA	NA	CASRGPDNSPLHF	TGTGCCAGCCGCGGGCCCGATAATTCACCCCTCCACTTT
TRBV11-2	TRBJ2-1	once	NA	CASSLVRTQEQFF	TGTGCCAGCAGCTTAGTCCGGACACAAGAGCAGTTCTTC
TRBV10-3	TRBJ2-7	NA	NA	CATSVNYEQYF	TGTGCCACCTCAGTCAACTACGAGCAGTACTTC
TRBV12-3/TRBV12-4	TRBJ1-2	NA	NA	CASSFGLIYGYTF	TGTGCCAGCAGTTTCGGACTGATCTATGGCTACACCTTC
TRBV30	TRBJ1-4	NA	NA	CAWRVAGLNEKLFF	TGTGCCTGGAGAGTTGCGGGACTCAATGAAAAACTGTTTTTT
TRBV6-5	TRBJ1-2	once	NA	CASSPRGVIYGYTF	TGTGCCAGCAGCCCACGGGGGGTGATCTATGGCTACACCTTC
TRBV19	TRBJ2-5	NA	NA	CASSRPRGRQETQYF	TGTGCCAGTAGTCGCCCTCGGGGTCGGCAAGAGACCCAGTACTTC
TRBV4-2	TRBJ1-1	NA	NA	CASSQKSTVMNTEAFF	TGTGCCAGCAGCCAAAAATCAACAGTAATGAACACTGAAGCTTTCTTT
TRBV6-1	TRBJ2-3	NA	NA	CASRKGDTDTQYF	TGTGCCAGCAGAAAGGGAGACACAGATACGCAGTATTTT
TRBV4-2	TRBJ2-7	NA	NA	CASSQDQRGIGYEQYF	TGTGCCAGCAGCCAAGATCAGAGGGGGATTGGCTACGAGCAGTACTTC
TRBV5-6	TRBJ1-5	NA	TRBD1	CASSGPGGRDQPQHF	TGTGCCAGCAGCGGACCAGGGGGACGTGATCAGCCCCAGCATTTT
TRBV10-3	TRBJ2-3	NA	NA	CAISESAGETDTQYF	TGTGCCATCAGTGAGTCCGCAGGGGAGACAGATACGCAGTATTTT
TRBV18	TRBJ2-7	NA	TRBD2	CASSLGSLAGDTYEQYF	TGTGCCAGCTCACTGGGATCCCTAGCGGGAGACACCTACGAGCAGTACTTC
TRBV28	TRBJ1-4	NA	NA	CASSLMGAGEKLFF	TGTGCCAGCAGTTTAATGGGGGCAGGGGAAAAACTGTTTTTT
TRBV6-2/TRBV6-3	TRBJ2-6	NA	NA	CASSYSTPGAGANVLTF	TGTGCCAGCAGTTACTCGACCCCAGGGGCTGGGGCCAACGTCCTGACTTTC
TRBV29-1	TRBJ1-1	NA	NA	CSVDSIGEWNTEAFF	TGCAGCGTTGACAGTATTGGGGAGTGGAACACTGAAGCTTTCTTT
TRBV7-9	TRBJ1-1	NA	TRBD1	CASSLAQRNRDRVTEAFF	TGTGCCAGCAGCTTAGCGCAACGAAACCGGGACAGGGTAACTGAAGCTTTCTTT
TRBV19	TRBJ1-1	NA	TRBD1	CASSKQGEYTEAFF	TGTGCCAGTAGTAAACAGGGGGAGTACACTGAAGCTTTCTTT
TRBV10-3	TRBJ2-3	NA	NA	CAIRDPGASTDTQYF	TGTGCCATCAGAGATCCGGGTGCTAGCACAGATACGCAGTATTTT
TRBV25-1	TRBJ2-5	NA	NA	CASSEFWGRTEETQYF	TGTGCCAGCAGTGAATTTTGGGGCAGGACCGAAGAGACCCAGTACTTC
TRBV11-2	TRBJ1-1	NA	TRBD1	CASSPGQGGGEEAFF	TGTGCCAGCAGCCCGGGACAGGGTGGAGGAGAGGAAGCTTTCTTT
TRBV5-1	TRBJ1-1	once	NA	CASSLGTDTEAFF	TGCGCCAGCAGCTTGGGAACAGACACTGAAGCTTTCTTT
TRBV29-1	TRBJ2-3	few	NA	CSVFTDTDTQYF	TGCAGCGTGTTCACAGACACAGATACGCAGTATTTT
TRBV28	TRBJ1-1	once	NA	CASSFLDRLNTEAFF	TGTGCCAGCAGTTTCTTGGACAGACTGAACACTGAAGCTTTCTTT
TRBV6-5	TRBJ1-2	NA	NA	CATSPRAGYGYTF	TGTGCCACCTCCCCCCGGGCAGGGTATGGCTACACCTTC
TRBV7-8	TRBJ1-1	NA	TRBD1	CASSDDREAEAFF	TGTGCCAGCAGCGACGACAGGGAGGCCGAAGCTTTCTTT
TRBV5-4	TRBJ2-7	many	NA	CASSTRLVGEQYF	TGTGCCAGCAGCACCCGACTAGTCGGCGAGCAGTACTTC
TRBV7-9	TRBJ1-6	NA	NA	CASSLDRDNSPLHF	TGTGCCAGCAGCTTAGACAGGGACAATTCACCCCTCCACTTT
TRBV28	TRBJ1-5	NA	TRBD1	CASRTTGAGYQPQHF	TGTGCCAGCAGAACCACAGGGGCTGGGTATCAGCCCCAGCATTTT
TRBV18	TRBJ2-5	NA	TRBD2	CASSSRLAGGPGEQETQYF	TGTGCCAGCTCATCACGACTAGCGGGAGGGCCAGGGGAGCAAGAGACCCAGTACTTC
TRBV29-1	TRBJ2-6	NA	NA	CSVEQGSGANVLTF	TGCAGCGTTGAACAGGGTTCTGGGGCCAACGTCCTGACTTTC
TRBV4-1	TRBJ1-5	NA	TRBD1	CASSLRDSGADQPQHF	TGCGCCAGCAGCCTCCGGGACAGTGGAGCGGATCAGCCCCAGCATTTT
TRBV30	TRBJ1-3	NA	NA	CAWSYGSGNTIYF	TGTGCCTGGAGTTACGGGTCTGGAAACACCATATATTTT
TRBV2	TRBJ1-2	NA	NA	CASSDSGQIRYGYTF	TGTGCCAGCAGTGATTCCGGACAGATACGTTATGGCTACACCTTC
TRBV6-5	TRBJ1-2	NA	NA	CASRQGVGYTF	TGTGCCAGCAGACAAGGGGTCGGCTACACCTTC
TRBV7-9	TRBJ2-1	NA	NA	CASSLPAPMHNEQFF	TGTGCCAGCAGCTTACCTGCCCCTATGCACAATGAGCAGTTCTTC
TRBV10-3	TRBJ1-4	NA	NA	CAISEELTREKLFF	TGTGCCATCAGCGAGGAGCTGACACGGGAAAAACTGTTTTTT
TRBV6-1	TRBJ1-2	NA	TRBD1	CASSQASGGRGYTF	TGTGCCAGCAGTCAAGCCTCAGGGGGCCGTGGCTACACCTTC